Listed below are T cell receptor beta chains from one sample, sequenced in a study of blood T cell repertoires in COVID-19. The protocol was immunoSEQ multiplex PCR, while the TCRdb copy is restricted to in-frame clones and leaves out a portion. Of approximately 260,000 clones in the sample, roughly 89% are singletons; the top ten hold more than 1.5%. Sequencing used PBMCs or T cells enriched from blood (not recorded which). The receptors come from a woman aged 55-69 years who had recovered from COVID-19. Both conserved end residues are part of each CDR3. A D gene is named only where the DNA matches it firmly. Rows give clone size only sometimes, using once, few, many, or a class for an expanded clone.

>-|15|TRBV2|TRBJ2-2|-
CASTPQLTNTGELFF
TGTGCCAGCACTCCCCAACTTACGAACACCGGGGAGCTGTTTTTT
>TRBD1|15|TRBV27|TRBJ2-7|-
CASSLGKGGGYEQYF
TGTGCCAGCAGTTTAGGTAAAGGGGGCGGCTACGAGCAGTACTTC
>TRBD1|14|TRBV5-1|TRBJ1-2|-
CASSQGTGLYGYTF
TGCGCCAGCAGCCAAGGGACAGGGCTCTATGGCTACACCTTC
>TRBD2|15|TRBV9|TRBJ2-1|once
CASSVTSGRLNEQFF
TGTGCCAGCAGCGTCACCAGCGGGAGACTGAATGAGCAGTTCTTC
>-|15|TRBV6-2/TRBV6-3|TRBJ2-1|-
CASSYYRASYNEQFF
TGTGCCAGCAGTTACTACAGGGCCTCCTACAATGAGCAGTTCTTC
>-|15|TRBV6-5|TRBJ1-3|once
CASSSSRGSGNTIYF
TGTGCCAGCAGTTCCTCACGGGGATCTGGAAACACCATATATTTT
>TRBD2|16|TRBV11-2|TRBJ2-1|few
CASSLVAGGPYNEQFF
TGTGCCAGCAGCTTAGTAGCGGGGGGGCCTTACAATGAGCAGTTCTTC
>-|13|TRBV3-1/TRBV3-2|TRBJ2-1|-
CASSQGGLLEQFF
TGTGCCAGCAGCCAAGGGGGCCTTCTCGAGCAGTTCTTC
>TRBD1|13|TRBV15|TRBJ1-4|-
CATSRAQGEKLFF
TGTGCCACCAGCAGAGCACAGGGGGAAAAACTGTTTTTT
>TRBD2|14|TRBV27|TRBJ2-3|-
CASSGGVGTDTQYF
TGTGCCAGCAGCGGGGGGGTGGGCACAGATACGCAGTATTTT
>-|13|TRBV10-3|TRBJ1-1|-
CAIRPTGGTEAFF
TGTGCCATCAGACCGACAGGAGGCACTGAAGCTTTCTTT
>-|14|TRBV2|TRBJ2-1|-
CASSAGSGYNEQFF
TGTGCCAGCAGTGCAGGTAGCGGATACAATGAGCAGTTCTTC
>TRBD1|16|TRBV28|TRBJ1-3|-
CASSSPSDRAGNTIYF
TGTGCCAGCAGTTCCCCCAGTGACAGGGCTGGAAACACCATATATTTT
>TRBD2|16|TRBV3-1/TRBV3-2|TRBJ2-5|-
CASSPSSGGAGETQYF
TGTGCCAGCAGCCCGTCTAGCGGGGGGGCCGGGGAGACCCAGTACTTC
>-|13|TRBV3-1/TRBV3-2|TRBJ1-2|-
CASSQLADNGYTF
TGTGCCAGCAGCCAATTGGCAGACAATGGCTACACCTTC
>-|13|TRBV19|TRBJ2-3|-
CASSISQPDTQYF
TGTGCCAGTAGTATAAGCCAACCAGATACGCAGTATTTT
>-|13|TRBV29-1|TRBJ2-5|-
CSVEDIQGGTQYF
TGCAGCGTTGAAGATATACAGGGCGGGACCCAGTACTTC
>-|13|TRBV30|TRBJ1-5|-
CAWSPQGSWPQHF
TGTGCCTGGAGTCCACAGGGTTCGTGGCCCCAGCATTTT
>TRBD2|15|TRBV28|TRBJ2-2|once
CASRGSGDYTGELFF
TGTGCCAGCAGGGGAAGCGGGGACTACACCGGGGAGCTGTTTTTT
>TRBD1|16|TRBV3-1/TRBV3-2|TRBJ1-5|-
CASSQGRGGLNQPQHF
TGTGCCAGCAGCCAAGGGCGAGGGGGCCTAAATCAGCCCCAGCATTTT
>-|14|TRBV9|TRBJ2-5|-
CASSVGGYQETQYF
TGTGCCAGCAGCGTAGGAGGGTACCAAGAGACCCAGTACTTC
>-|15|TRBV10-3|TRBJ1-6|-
CAISGRTDGNSPLHF
TGTGCCATCAGTGGTAGGACAGACGGCAATTCACCCCTCCACTTT
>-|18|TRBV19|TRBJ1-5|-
CASSIDSDGPGSNQPQHF
TGTGCCAGTAGTATAGATTCAGACGGACCGGGGAGCAATCAGCCCCAGCATTTT
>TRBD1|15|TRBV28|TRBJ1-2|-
CASSLFNRGNYGYTF
TGTGCCAGCAGTTTATTCAACAGGGGTAACTATGGCTACACCTTC
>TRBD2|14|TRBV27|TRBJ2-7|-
CASSLRSGGYEQYF
TGTGCCAGCAGTCTACGGAGCGGGGGCTACGAGCAGTACTTC
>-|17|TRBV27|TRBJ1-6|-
CASSFTSTSSYNSPLHF
TGTGCCAGCAGTTTCACGTCCACGAGCTCCTATAATTCACCCCTCCACTTT
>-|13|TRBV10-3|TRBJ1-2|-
CAISEGQNYGYTF
TGTGCCATCAGTGAAGGACAGAACTATGGCTACACCTTC
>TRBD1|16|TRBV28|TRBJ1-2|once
CASWTPGQGAEDGYTF
TGTGCCAGCTGGACTCCGGGACAGGGGGCAGAGGATGGCTACACCTTC
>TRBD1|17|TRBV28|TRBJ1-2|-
CASSSRIRTGTPGGYTF
TGTGCCAGCAGTTCACGTATTCGGACAGGGACCCCGGGGGGCTACACCTTC
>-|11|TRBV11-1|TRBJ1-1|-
CASSQNTEAFF
TGTGCCAGCAGCCAGAACACTGAAGCTTTCTTT
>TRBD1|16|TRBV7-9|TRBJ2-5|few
CASSLRTGLGLETQYF
TGTGCCAGCAGCTTAAGGACAGGGCTCGGGTTAGAGACCCAGTACTTC
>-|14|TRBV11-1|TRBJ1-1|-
CASSFAGSNTEAFF
TGTGCCAGCAGCTTTGCGGGGAGTAACACTGAAGCTTTCTTT
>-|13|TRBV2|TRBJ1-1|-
CASIDDMGFEAFF
TGTGCCAGCATCGACGACATGGGCTTCGAAGCTTTCTTT
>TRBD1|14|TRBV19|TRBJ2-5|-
CASSSTGSQETQYF
TGTGCCAGTAGTTCGACAGGGTCCCAAGAGACCCAGTACTTC
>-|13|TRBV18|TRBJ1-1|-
CASSTTGNTEAFF
TGTGCCAGCTCAACGACAGGGAACACTGAAGCTTTCTTT